One and the same sample provided the 17 T cell receptor beta chains below, sequenced in a study of blood T cells in healthy people across ages. The use of a sample-barcoded 5' primer and a J-beta primer mix characterized a second PCR of roughly 6 to 11 cycles. Using its own MiXCR run on the 5' RACE reads, TCRdb lists one record per CDR3 protein. The sample includes 1,800,000 or so distinct CDR3 sequences, about two fifths of them seen just once. The sample comprised blood. Receptor source: a human donor in good health.

This sequence joins TRBV4-2 and TRBJ2-7; 11 bases align to TRBD2. The CDR3 totals 19 residues. CDR1 is LGHNA and CDR2 is YNFKEQ in the germline V gene. J was trimmed by 4 bases and V by 4 bases; bases with no gene match: 18. CDR3 sequence reads: CASSLKLPQATSGGYEQYF. The CDR3 DNA follows: TGTGCCAGCAGCCTAAAATTACCACAGGCTACTAGCGGGGGTTACGAGCAGTACTTC.

This chain links TRBV4-2 with TRBJ2-1; D gene uncertain. CDR3 length: 13 amino acids. Germline CDR1 reads LGHNA; CDR2 reads YNFKEQ. V lost 0 bases, J lost 7 bases, and 7 bases lay in between. The CDR3 loop reads CASSQEWGNEQFF. The CDR3 nucleotides read TGTGCCAGCAGCCAAGAATGGGGAAATGAGCAGTTCTTC.

This clonotype was seen only a few times. The gene calls are TRBV3-1 and TRBJ2-7; 9 nucleotides line up with TRBD2. CDR3 length equals 14 residues. V trimming: 6 bases; J trimming: 1 base; junction bases outside the gene matches: 4. CDR1 and CDR2 (germline): LGHDT, YNNKEL (reference sequence). In nucleotides, the CDR3 is TGTGCCAGCAGTTGGACTAGCGAGTCCTACGAGCAGTACTTC. Protein product: CASSWTSESYEQYF.

This clonotype was observed a few times. The chain combines TRBV2 with TRBJ1-2; D ambiguous. The CDR3 runs 12 residues. The V gene's germline CDR1 is SNHLY and CDR2 FYNNEI. Trimming cost V 7 bases and J 5 bases, with 11 bases left between them. CDR3: CASKRQEYGYTF. In DNA, the CDR3 is TGTGCCAGCAAGCGGCAGGAATATGGCTACACCTTC. The whole variable domain, remainder taken from reference TRBV2 and TRBJ1-2, is EPEVTQTPSHQVTQMGQEVILRCVPISNHLYFYWYRQILGQKVEFLVSFYNNEISEKSEIFDDQFSVERPDGSNFTLKIRSTKLEDSAMYFCASKRQEYGYTFGSGTRLTVV.

In this sample, this clonotype turned up a few times. The genes are TRBV20-1 and TRBJ1-2; no firm D call. Germline V gene data show CDR1 as DFQATT and CDR2 as SNEGSKA (reference sequence). Trimming stripped 6 bases from V and 0 bases from J, with 17 bases between. The CDR3 length is 15 residues. This CDR3 is CSAKRSGRANYGYTF. The CDR3 region has the DNA TGCAGTGCAAAGAGGTCGGGCAGAGCTAACTATGGCTACACCTTC.

The V gene is TRBV7-9, the J gene TRBJ2-1; D gene ambiguous. This CDR3 region has 14 residues. Trimming took off 5 bases at V and 5 bases at J, with 13 bases between the two ends. CDR1 and CDR2 (germline): SEHNR, FQNEAQ (reference sequence). The CDR3 region is CASSLVGQDNEQFF. DNA for the CDR3: TGTGCCAGCAGCCTGGTAGGTCAGGACAATGAGCAGTTCTTC.

The chain carries TRBV4-3 and TRBJ1-5; D is ambiguous. The germline CDR1 and CDR2 sequences are LGHNA and YSLEER. The CDR3 totals 13 residues. The ends were cut back, 4 bases at V and 5 bases at J, with 9 bases in the middle. This CDR3 reads CASSRERDQPQHF. In DNA, the CDR3 is TGCGCCAGCAGCCGCGAGCGGGATCAGCCCCAGCATTTT.

This clonotype was found a few times. Written as DNA, the CDR3 is TGTGCCACCAGCATTGACAGGGCGGGTGGCTACACCTTC. The encoded protein is CATSIDRAGGYTF. This sequence joins TRBV15 and TRBJ1-2, with TRBD1 identical over 7 bases. The CDR3 totals 13 residues. From germline, CDR1 is LNHNV and CDR2 YYDKDF (reference sequence). V lost 4 bases and J lost 7; bases outside the gene matches: 6. The full variable domain, completed using reference TRBV15 and TRBJ1-2, is DAMVIQNPRYQVTQFGKPVTLSCSQTLNHNVMYWYQQKSSQAPKLLFHYYDKDFNNEADTPDNFQSRRPNTSFCFLDIRSPGLGDTAMYLCATSIDRAGGYTFGSGTRLTVV.

As to this clonotype: One end of the junction does not line up with germline, which may come from a read error. V gene TRBV20-1 combines with J gene TRBJ1-2; 8 bases fit TRBD1. The V gene's germline CDR1 is DFQATT and CDR2 SNEGSKA (reference sequence). CDR3 length: 14 residues. The CDR3 sequence is CIAFIGQGSYGYTF. CDR3 nucleotide sequence: TGCATTGCTTTTATTGGACAGGGAAGCTATGGCTACACCTTC.

As regards this clonotype: Just one base apart from a much larger clone, this may be a read error. This rearrangement joins TRBV9 to TRBJ2-4, with D hard to call. The J call is in doubt because the DNA end fits TRBJ2-7 better. Germline V gene sequence: CDR1 SGDLS, CDR2 YYNGEE. CDR3 length: 13 residues. CDR3 DNA: TGTGCCAGCAGCGGTGGCACTTGGGGCGAGCAGTACTTC. It codes for CASSGGTWGEQYF.

This chain connects TRBV4-3 to TRBJ2-5, with TRBD2 matching 7 bases. Germline values: CDR1 LGHNA, CDR2 YSLEER. CDR3 length: 17 residues. V shed 0 bases and J 3 bases; nucleotides not matched to a gene: 10. CDR3 protein: CASSQEVTGGGEETQYF. The CDR3 DNA is TGCGCCAGCAGCCAAGAGGTCACGGGTGGGGGGGAAGAGACCCAGTACTTC.

The chain joins TRBV7-2 to TRBJ1-6, with a tentative D call TRBD1 (6 bases). V was trimmed by 5 bases and J by 6 bases, leaving 14 bases between them. Looked up from germline, CDR1 is SGHTA and CDR2 is FQGNSA. The CDR3 covers 15 residues. The CDR3 loop is CASSQRGATNSPLHF. CDR3 nucleotide sequence: TGTGCCAGCAGCCAGCGGGGGGCGACTAATTCACCCCTCCACTTT.

The V and J genes are TRBV14 and TRBJ2-7; 7 nucleotides match TRBD1. With 0 bases clipped from V and 9 bases from J, the junction kept 2 bases outside the gene matches. Looked up from germline, CDR1 is SGHDN and CDR2 is FVKESK. The CDR3 is 12 residues long. CDR3 protein: CASSQDRTGQYF. CDR3 coding DNA: TGTGCCAGCAGCCAAGATAGGACAGGGCAGTACTTC.

V and J are TRBV29-1 and TRBJ1-1; D is possibly TRBD1 (5 bases). The V gene's germline CDR1 is SQVTM and CDR2 ANQGSEA. V shed 6 bases and J shed 4 bases, with 15 bases lying between them. The CDR3 has 13 residues. CDR3 residues: CSVCLGGGTEAFF. CDR3 DNA sequence: TGCAGCGTCTGCCTGGGCGGGGGCACTGAAGCTTTCTTT.

The genes are TRBV5-1 and TRBJ1-6; D is unclear. Germline V lookup: CDR1 SGHRS, CDR2 YFSETQ. V was trimmed by 0 bases and J by 6 bases, leaving 7 bases between them. There are 14 residues in the CDR3. CDR3 protein: CASSLVAANSPLHF. CDR3 sequence (DNA): TGCGCCAGCAGCTTGGTAGCAGCTAATTCACCCCTCCACTTT.

This clonotype was counted a few times. The chain uses TRBV11-1 and TRBJ2-7; TRBD1 matches 7 bases. CDR3 size: 14 residues. Trimming took 3 bases from V and 6 from J; bases not matched to a gene: 8. In germline, CDR1 is SGHAT, CDR2 FQDESV (reference sequence). The CDR3 here is CASSLGQRVSEQYF. DNA for the CDR3: TGTGCCAGCAGCTTGGGACAGAGAGTCAGCGAGCAGTACTTC.

This clonotype was seen a handful of times. The V and J genes are TRBV6-6 and TRBJ2-4; D assignment may be TRBD1 or TRBD2 (7 bases each). CDR3 size: 15 residues. V lost 7 bases and J 7 bases, leaving 20 bases between the germline ends. The germline CDR1 and CDR2 sequences are MNHNY and SVGAGI (reference sequence). The CDR3 DNA follows: TGTGCCAGCATACAGGGGACCCTCGGGGGGAACATTCAGTACTTC. Its protein product is CASIQGTLGGNIQYF.